This section outlines one TCR beta chain sequence together with its context. The CDR3 spans 14 residues. V lost 3 bases to trimming and J lost 2 bases; unmatched junction nucleotides: 0. Germline CDR1 MGHRA, CDR2 YSYEKL. TCRdb's table, derived via immunoSEQ multiplex PCR, lists solely in-frame clones and lacks some. The sample shows approximately 100,000 clones, about four fifths of them seen only once. This sample is part of a study of glioma-infiltrating T cells after dendritic cell vaccination. Study-level background: Autologous tumor lysate-pulsed dendritic cell vaccination was given between about 2003 and 2013. Three intradermal dendritic cell vaccine injections were given every two weeks.

The origin of this receptor is a human donor with glioblastoma. The chain carries TRBV4-1 and TRBJ1-5; 8 bases line up with TRBD1. This specimen was blood, taken before dendritic cell vaccination. The CDR3 spells CASSQGQGNQPQHF. Here the CDR3 DNA reads TGCGCCAGCAGCCAGGGACAGGGCAATCAGCCCCAGCATTTT.